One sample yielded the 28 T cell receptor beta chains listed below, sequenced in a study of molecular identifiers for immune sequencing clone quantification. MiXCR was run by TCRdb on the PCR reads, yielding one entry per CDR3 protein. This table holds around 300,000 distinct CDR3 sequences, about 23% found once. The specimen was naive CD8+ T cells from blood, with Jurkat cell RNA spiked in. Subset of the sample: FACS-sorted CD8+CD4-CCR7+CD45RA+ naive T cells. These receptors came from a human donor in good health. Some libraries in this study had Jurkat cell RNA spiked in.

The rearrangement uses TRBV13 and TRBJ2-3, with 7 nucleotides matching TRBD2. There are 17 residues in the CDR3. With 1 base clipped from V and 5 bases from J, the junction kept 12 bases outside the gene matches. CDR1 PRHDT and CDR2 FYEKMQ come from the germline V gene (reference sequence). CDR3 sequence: CASSLVRLAAPQDTQYF. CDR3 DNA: TGTGCCAGCAGCTTAGTGCGGCTAGCGGCCCCCCAAGATACGCAGTATTTT.

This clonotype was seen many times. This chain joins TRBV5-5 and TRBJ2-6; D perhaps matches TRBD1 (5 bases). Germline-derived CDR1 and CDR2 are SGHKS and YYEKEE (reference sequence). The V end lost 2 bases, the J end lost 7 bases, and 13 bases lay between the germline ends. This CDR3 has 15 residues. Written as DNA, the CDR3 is TGTGCCAGCAGCTTACCGACAGATTTCGCCAACGTCCTGACTTTC. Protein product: CASSLPTDFANVLTF.

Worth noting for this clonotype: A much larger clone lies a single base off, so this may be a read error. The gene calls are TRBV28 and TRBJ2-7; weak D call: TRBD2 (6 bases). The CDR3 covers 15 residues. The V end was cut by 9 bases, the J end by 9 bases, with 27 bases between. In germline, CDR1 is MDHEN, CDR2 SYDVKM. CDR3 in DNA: TGTGCCAGTTACCCCACTAGCAGGAGGATGGTAGGGCAGTACTTC. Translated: CASYPTSRRMVGQYF.

CDR3 amino acids: CSVEESYEQYF. The CDR3 bases are TGCAGCGTTGAAGAGAGCTACGAGCAGTACTTC. The chain joins TRBV29-1 to TRBJ2-7; the D is unclear. Per germline, CDR1 SQVTM and CDR2 ANQGSEA. V was clipped by 0 bases and J by 3 bases, with 3 bases between them. The CDR3 contains 11 residues.

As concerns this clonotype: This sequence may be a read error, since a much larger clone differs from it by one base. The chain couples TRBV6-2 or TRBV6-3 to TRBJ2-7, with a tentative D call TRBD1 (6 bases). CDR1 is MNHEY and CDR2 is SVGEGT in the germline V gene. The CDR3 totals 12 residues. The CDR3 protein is CARSYRDYEQYF. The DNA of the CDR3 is TGTGCCCGCAGTTACAGGGATTACGAGCAGTACTTC.

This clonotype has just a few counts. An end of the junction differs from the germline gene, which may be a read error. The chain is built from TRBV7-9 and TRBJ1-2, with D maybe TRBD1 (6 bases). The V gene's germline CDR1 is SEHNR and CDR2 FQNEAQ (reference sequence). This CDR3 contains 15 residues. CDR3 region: CASSYTGWRNSGYTF. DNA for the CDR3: TGTGCCAGCAGCTACACAGGGTGGAGGAACTCTGGCTACACCTTC.

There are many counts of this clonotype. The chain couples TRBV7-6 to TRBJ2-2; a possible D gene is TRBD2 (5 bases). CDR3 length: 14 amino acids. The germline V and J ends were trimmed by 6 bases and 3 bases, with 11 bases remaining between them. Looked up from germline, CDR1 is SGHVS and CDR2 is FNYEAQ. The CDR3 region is CASSGSRDTGELFF. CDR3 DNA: TGTGCCAGCAGTGGGAGTCGGGACACCGGGGAGCTGTTTTTT.

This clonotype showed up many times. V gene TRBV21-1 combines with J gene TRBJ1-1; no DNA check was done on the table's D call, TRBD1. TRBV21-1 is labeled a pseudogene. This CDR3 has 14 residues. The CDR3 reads CASTWDSYYTEAFF. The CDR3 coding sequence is TGTGCCAGCACTTGGGACAGCTACTACACTGAAGCTTTCTTT.

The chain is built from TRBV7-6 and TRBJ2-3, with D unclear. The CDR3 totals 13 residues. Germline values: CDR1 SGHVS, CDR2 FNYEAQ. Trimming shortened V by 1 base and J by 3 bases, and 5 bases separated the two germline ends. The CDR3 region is CASSLDWTDTQYF. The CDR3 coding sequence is TGTGCCAGCAGCTTAGATTGGACAGATACGCAGTATTTT.

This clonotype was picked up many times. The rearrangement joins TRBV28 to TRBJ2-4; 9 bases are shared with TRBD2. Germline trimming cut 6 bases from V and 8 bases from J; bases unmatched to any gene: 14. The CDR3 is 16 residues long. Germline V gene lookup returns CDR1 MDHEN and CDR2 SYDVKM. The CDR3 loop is CASSPWASGNRDIQYF. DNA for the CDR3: TGTGCCAGCAGCCCATGGGCTAGCGGGAATCGAGACATTCAGTACTTC.

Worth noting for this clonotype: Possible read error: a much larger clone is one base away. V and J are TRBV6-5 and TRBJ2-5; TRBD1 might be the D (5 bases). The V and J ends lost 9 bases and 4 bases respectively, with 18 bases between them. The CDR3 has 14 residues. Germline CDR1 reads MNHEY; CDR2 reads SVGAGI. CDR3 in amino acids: CASRTTPYRETQYF. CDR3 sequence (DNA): TGTGCCAGTCGGACAACGCCTTACCGAGAGACCCAGTACTTC.

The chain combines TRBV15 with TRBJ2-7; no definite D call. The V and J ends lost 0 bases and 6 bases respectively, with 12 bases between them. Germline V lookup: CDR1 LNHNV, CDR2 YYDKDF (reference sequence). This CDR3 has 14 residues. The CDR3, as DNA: TGTGCCACCAGCAGAGATTCCCCGGATCTCGAGCAGTACTTC. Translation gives CATSRDSPDLEQYF.

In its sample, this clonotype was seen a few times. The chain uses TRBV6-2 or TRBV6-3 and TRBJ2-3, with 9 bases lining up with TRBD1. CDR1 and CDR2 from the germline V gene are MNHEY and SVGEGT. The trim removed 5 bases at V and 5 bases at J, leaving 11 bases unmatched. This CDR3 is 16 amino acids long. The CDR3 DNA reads TGTGCCAGCAGTCATCCGGGACAGGGAGTGGGAGATACGCAGTATTTT. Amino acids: CASSHPGQGVGDTQYF.

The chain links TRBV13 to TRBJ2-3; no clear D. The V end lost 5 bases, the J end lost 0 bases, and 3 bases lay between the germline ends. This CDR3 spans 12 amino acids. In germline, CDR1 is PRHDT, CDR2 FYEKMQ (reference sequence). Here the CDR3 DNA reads TGTGCCAGCAGCATGAGCACAGATACGCAGTATTTT. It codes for CASSMSTDTQYF.

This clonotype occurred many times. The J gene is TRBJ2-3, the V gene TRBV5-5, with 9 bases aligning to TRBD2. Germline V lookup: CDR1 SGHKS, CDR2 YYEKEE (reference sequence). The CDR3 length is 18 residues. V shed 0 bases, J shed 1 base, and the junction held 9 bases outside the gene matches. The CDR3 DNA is TGTGCCAGCAGCTTGGCTTTCGTTAGCGGGAGAGGCACAGATACGCAGTATTTT. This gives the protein CASSLAFVSGRGTDTQYF.

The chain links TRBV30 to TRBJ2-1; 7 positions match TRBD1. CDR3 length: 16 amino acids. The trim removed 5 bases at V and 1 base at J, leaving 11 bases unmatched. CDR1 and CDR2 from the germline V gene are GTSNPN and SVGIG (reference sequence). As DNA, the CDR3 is TGTGCCTGGTCTAGACAGGGCTGTGGGTCCTACAATGAGCAGTTCTTC. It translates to CAWSRQGCGSYNEQFF. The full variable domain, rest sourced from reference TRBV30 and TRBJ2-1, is SQTIHQWPATLVQPVGSPLSLECTVEGTSNPNLYWYRQAAGRGLQLLFYSVGIGQISSEVPQNLSASRPQDRQFILSSKKLLLSDSGFYLCAWSRQGCGSYNEQFFGPGTRLTVL.

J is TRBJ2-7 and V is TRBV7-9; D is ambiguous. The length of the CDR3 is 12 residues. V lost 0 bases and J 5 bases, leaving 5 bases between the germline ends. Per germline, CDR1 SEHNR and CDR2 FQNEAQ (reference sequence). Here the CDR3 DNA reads TGTGCCAGCAGCTTAGCAGAGGACGAGCAGTACTTC. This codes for CASSLAEDEQYF.

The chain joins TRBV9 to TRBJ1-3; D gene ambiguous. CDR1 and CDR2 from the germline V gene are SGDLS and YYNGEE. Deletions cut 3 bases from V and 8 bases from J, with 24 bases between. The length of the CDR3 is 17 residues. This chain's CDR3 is CASSALVYSYSVDTIYF. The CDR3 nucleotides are TGTGCCAGCAGCGCACTGGTCTACAGTTATAGTGTCGACACCATATATTTT.

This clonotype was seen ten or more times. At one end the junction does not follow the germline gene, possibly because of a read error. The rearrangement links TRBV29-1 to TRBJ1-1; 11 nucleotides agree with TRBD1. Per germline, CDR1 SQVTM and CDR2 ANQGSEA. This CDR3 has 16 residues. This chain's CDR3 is CSVEVGTGGVASEAFF. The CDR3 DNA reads TGCAGCGTAGAAGTGGGGACAGGGGGGGTAGCGTCTGAAGCTTTCTTT.

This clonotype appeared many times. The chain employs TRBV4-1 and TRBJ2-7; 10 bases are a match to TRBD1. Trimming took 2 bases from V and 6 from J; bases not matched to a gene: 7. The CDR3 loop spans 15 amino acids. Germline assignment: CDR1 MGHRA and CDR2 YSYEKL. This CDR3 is CASSQPGQGFGEQYF. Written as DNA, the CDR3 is TGCGCCAGCAGCCAACCGGGACAGGGGTTCGGCGAGCAGTACTTC.

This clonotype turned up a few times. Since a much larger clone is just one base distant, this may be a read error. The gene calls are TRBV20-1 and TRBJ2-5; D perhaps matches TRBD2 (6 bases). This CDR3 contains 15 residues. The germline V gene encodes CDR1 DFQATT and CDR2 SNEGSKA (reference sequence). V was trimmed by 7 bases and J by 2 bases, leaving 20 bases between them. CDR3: CSVLGIADPQETQYF. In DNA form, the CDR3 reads TGCAGTGTCCTTGGAATAGCGGATCCTCAAGAGACCCAGTACTTC.

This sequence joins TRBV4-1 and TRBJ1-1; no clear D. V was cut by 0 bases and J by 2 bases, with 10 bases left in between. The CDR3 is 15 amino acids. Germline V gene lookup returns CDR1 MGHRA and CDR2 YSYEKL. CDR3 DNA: TGCGCCAGCAGCCAAGATCTTAGTGAAAACACTGAAGCTTTCTTT. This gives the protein CASSQDLSENTEAFF.

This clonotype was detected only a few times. CDR3: CASSFGTVVIDTQYF. CDR3 in DNA: TGCGCCAGCAGTTTCGGGACAGTGGTTATAGATACGCAGTATTTT. V and J are TRBV5-1 and TRBJ2-3, with 7 bases fitting TRBD1. The trim removed 5 bases at V and 5 bases at J, leaving 11 bases unmatched. Germline CDR1 is SGHRS and CDR2 is YFSETQ. The CDR3 loop spans 15 amino acids. Full variable domain (remainder filled in from reference TRBV5-1 and TRBJ2-3): KAGVTQTPRYLIKTRGQQVTLSCSPISGHRSVSWYQQTPGQGLQFLFEYFSETQRNKGNFPGRFSGRQFSNSRSEMNVSTLELGDSALYLCASSFGTVVIDTQYFGPGTRLTVL.

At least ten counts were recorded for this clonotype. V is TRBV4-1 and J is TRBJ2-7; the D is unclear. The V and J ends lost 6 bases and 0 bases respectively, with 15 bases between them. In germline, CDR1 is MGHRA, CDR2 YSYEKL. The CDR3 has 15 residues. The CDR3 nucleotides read TGCGCCAGCAGTCGCGACGGACCGAGCTCCTACGAGCAGTACTTC. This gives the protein CASSRDGPSSYEQYF.

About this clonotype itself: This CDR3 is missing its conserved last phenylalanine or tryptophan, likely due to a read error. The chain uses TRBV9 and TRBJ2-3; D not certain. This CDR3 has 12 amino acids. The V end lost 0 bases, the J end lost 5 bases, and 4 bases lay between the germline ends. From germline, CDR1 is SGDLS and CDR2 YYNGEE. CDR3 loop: CASSVAGDTQYS. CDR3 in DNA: TGTGCCAGCAGCGTAGCTGGAGATACGCAGTATTCT.

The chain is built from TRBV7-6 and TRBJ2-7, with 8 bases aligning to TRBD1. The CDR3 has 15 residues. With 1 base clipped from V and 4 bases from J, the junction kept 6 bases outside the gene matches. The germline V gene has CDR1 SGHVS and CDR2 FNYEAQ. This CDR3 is CASSLETGVSYEQYF. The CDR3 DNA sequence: TGTGCCAGCAGCTTAGAGACAGGGGTATCATACGAGCAGTACTTC.

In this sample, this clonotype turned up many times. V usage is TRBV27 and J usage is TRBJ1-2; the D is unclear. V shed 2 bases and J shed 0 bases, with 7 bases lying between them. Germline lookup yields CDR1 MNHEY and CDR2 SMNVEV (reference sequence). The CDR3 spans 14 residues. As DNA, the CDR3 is TGTGCCAGCAGTTTAAGGCAGACTAACTATGGCTACACCTTC. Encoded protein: CASSLRQTNYGYTF.

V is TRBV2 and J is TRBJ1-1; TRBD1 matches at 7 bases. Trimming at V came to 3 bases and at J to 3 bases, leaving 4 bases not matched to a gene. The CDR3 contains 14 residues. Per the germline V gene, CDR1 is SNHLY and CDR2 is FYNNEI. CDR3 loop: CASSDSGTDTEAFF. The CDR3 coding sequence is TGTGCCAGCAGTGACTCTGGGACAGACACTGAAGCTTTCTTT. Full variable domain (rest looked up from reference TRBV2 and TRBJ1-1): EPEVTQTPSHQVTQMGQEVILRCVPISNHLYFYWYRQILGQKVEFLVSFYNNEISEKSEIFDDQFSVERPDGSNFTLKIRSTKLEDSAMYFCASSDSGTDTEAFFGQGTRLTVV.